The rows below give T cell receptor beta chains drawn from one sample of a study of T-cell memory formation after mild COVID-19. Each CDR3 protein gets one entry after TCRdb re-called the 5' RACE reads with MiXCR. The table lists about 110,000 distinct CDR3 sequences, approximately 21% of them singletons. Sequencing input: PBMCs or a T cell subset sorted from them (not recorded which). The receptors originated from a man aged 18 to 35 who had mild COVID-19 (a few samples of this study predate the infection). Cell type and time point are not known. Each CDR3 is given with its conserved first and last residue.

len	v_gene	CDR3aa
15	TRBV7-3	CASSFGQRGYNEQFF
15	TRBV5-1	CASSLVDSFTDTQYF
15	TRBV4-3	CASSQELTGAYGYTF
15	TRBV4-3	CASSQDQGRTDTQYF
16	TRBV4-1	CASSHSWAGLSYEQYF
13	TRBV7-9	CASSFWVRDTQYF
14	TRBV7-9	CASSLAFTAPGYTF
14	TRBV12-3/TRBV12-4	CASSFIGPGETQYF
15	TRBV4-3	CASSPAMWVGNEQFF
13	TRBV27	CASSFRGGYEQYF
14	TRBV2	CASSDRRINYGYTF
12	TRBV10-2	CATLTDTLTQYF
16	TRBV4-1	CASSLGQTPRNEKLFF
15	TRBV7-9	CASSLGGHLKETQYF
15	TRBV5-4	CASSRTSGVVNEQFF
15	TRBV6-2/TRBV6-3	CASSYKVTGANVLTF
15	TRBV4-1	CASSQAGQGRQPQHF
13	TRBV29-1	CSVEEAWPGELFF
14	TRBV12-3/TRBV12-4	CASSLVRGTDTQYF
12	TRBV7-2	CASSTPLETQYF
14	TRBV9	CASSGGTSTDTQYF
12	TRBV2	CASSQGRLEQFF
16	TRBV6-6	CASSYSLLGQGYEQYF
11	TRBV6-2/TRBV6-3	CASLGTGELFF
16	TRBV9	CASSVHGAGERDGYTF
15	TRBV6-4	CASSDSSSATDTQYF
17	TRBV7-2	CASSSRGAASYTDTQYF
13	TRBV20-1	CSAPDGSSYEQYF
13	TRBV7-3	CASKGQGTDTQYF
15	TRBV3-1	CASSQDGGTAYEQYF
15	TRBV4-3	CASSHPDRPRDGYTF
15	TRBV15	CATSRLQGPKEKLFF
16	TRBV6-5	CASSYRGLGSGYEQYF
13	TRBV6-5	CASSPSGIYEQYF
14	TRBV4-1	CASSYRDRVNEQYF
15	TRBV4-2	CASSQDPGVGSEAFF
13	TRBV4-3	CASSPMAREAAFF
16	TRBV11-2	CASSLGKRGRQGEQFF
15	TRBV29-1	CSASRGGASTDTQYF
14	TRBV6-6	CASRGGSADQPQHF
15	TRBV7-9	CASSQAGLRQETQYF
13	TRBV15	CATSNVRSEAQYF
15	TRBV7-2	CASSLAGGGGETQYF
12	TRBV12-3/TRBV12-4	CASTEGRNEQFF
14	TRBV7-9	CASSLPGRGEKLFF
13	TRBV4-3	CASSQEWSYGYTF
15	TRBV5-1	CASSSAQGALTEAFF
11	TRBV7-3	CASGTVNGYTF
13	TRBV30	CAWSVGGGNEQYF
13	TRBV29-1	CSVLTEVTGELFF
14	TRBV27	CASHTLDGTDTQYF
15	TRBV11-2	CASSRLAGGHGTQYF
15	TRBV20-1	CSAGLDRSFTDTQYF
13	TRBV29-1	CSVGWEGDTEAFF
13	TRBV5-4	CASSFSGQETQYF
14	TRBV7-2	CASSSYPGDNEQFF
13	TRBV23-1	CASSQSRTGELFF